This TCR beta chain was found in a study of T-cell memory formation after mild COVID-19. TCRdb re-called the 5' RACE reads with MiXCR, one entry per CDR3 protein. The sample shows about 170,000 distinct CDR3 sequences, approximately 12% of them seen only once. The CDR3 is 13 residues long. V lost 2 bases to trimming and J lost 6 bases, with 7 bases between them. The table lists this clonotype with a few counts. The chain has TRBV12-3 or TRBV12-4 and TRBJ2-2; D is undetermined. Sequenced material: PBMCs or a T cell subset sorted from them (not recorded which). The TCR sequence derives from a man between 18 and 35 years old who had mild COVID-19 (a few samples of this study predate the infection). Cell type and time point are not known. The CDR3 protein is CASSLNAPGELFF. The CDR3 DNA reads TGTGCCAGCAGTTTAAATGCCCCCGGGGAGCTGTTTTTT.